One sample yielded the 24 T cell receptor beta chains listed below, sequenced in a study of shared clonotypes between healthy human individuals. Using immunoSEQ multiplex PCR, the repertoire was profiled, and TCRdb retains in-frame clones only, with some absent. The repertoire has 850,000 to 1,100,000 clones, 70% to 85% of them found once; the top ten carry approximately 0.95%. The sample comprised memory CD4+ T cells from PBMCs. Subset noted: CD45RA-negative fraction. All receptors come from a man in his late teens or twenties in good health. Some clones in this sample may be carry-over from other donors' samples.

This clone was recorded once. V is TRBV7-3 and J is TRBJ2-7, with 9 nucleotides matching TRBD2. V gave up 2 bases and J gave up 3 bases; unmatched junction bases: 5. The CDR3 runs 15 residues. Looked up from germline, CDR1 is SGHTA and CDR2 is FQGTGA. The chain's CDR3 is CASSLSASGIYEQYF. The CDR3 DNA follows: TGTGCCAGCAGCTTATCCGCTAGCGGGATCTACGAGCAGTACTTC.

This clone was recorded once. This chain connects TRBV4-1 to TRBJ1-4, with D hard to call. The CDR3 is 19 amino acids. Trimming took 0 bases from V and 0 from J, leaving 17 bases between them. In germline, CDR1 is MGHRA, CDR2 YSYEKL. The CDR3 region has the DNA TGCGCCAGCAGCCAAGATTTCAAACAGACTCTTGCAACTAATGAAAAACTGTTTTTT. It is translated as CASSQDFKQTLATNEKLFF.

The chain joins TRBV6-1 to TRBJ1-1, with D maybe TRBD1 (6 bases). V was shortened by 5 bases and J by 7 bases, with 11 bases between the two germline ends. This CDR3 is 12 amino acids long. Germline loops: CDR1 MNHNS, CDR2 SASEGT. This chain's CDR3 is CASSPTGREAFF. Here the CDR3 DNA reads TGTGCCAGCAGTCCCACAGGGCGTGAAGCTTTCTTT.

The J gene is TRBJ2-7, the V gene TRBV2; D ambiguous. CDR1 is SNHLY and CDR2 is FYNNEI in the germline V gene. V dropped 6 bases and J dropped 4 bases, with 7 bases sitting between them. The CDR3 has 11 residues. The CDR3 region has the DNA TGTGCCAGCAGGGTTGGATACGAGCAGTACTTC. Residues: CASRVGYEQYF.

This clone was picked up a small number of times. V usage is TRBV18 and J usage is TRBJ1-5, with 8 bases fitting TRBD1. CDR3 length: 16 amino acids. CDR1 is KGHSH and CDR2 is LQKENI in the germline V gene. J gave up 1 base and V 1 base, and 3 bases lay outside the gene matches. The CDR3 sequence: CASSPRQGTSNQPQHF. CDR3 nucleotides: TGTGCCAGCTCACCACGACAGGGGACGAGCAATCAGCCCCAGCATTTT.

V gene TRBV19 combines with J gene TRBJ2-3, with D uncertain. Germline V gene sequence: CDR1 LNHDA, CDR2 SQIVND (reference sequence). The V end was cut by 5 bases, the J end by 5 bases, with 11 bases between. This CDR3 has 13 amino acids. Written as DNA, the CDR3 is TGTGCCAGTAGTGCGAGTTGGGAAGATACGCAGTATTTT. It encodes CASSASWEDTQYF.

The chain joins TRBV4-2 to TRBJ1-1, with D possibly being TRBD1 (5 bases). This CDR3 is built from 13 residues. The ends were cut back, 4 bases at V and 3 bases at J, with 9 bases in the middle. From germline, CDR1 is LGHNA and CDR2 YNFKEQ. The CDR3 loop reads CASSPGRYTEAFF. The CDR3, as DNA: TGTGCCAGCAGCCCGGGACGATACACTGAAGCTTTCTTT.

This clone was detected once. The chain's CDR3 is CASSLAGQGYEKLFF. CDR3 DNA sequence: TGTGCCAGCAGTTTAGCGGGTCAGGGTTATGAAAAACTGTTTTTT. The chain is built from TRBV5-6 and TRBJ1-4; TRBD1 is a possible D gene (5 bases). Trimming pared 5 bases from V and 6 bases from J, leaving 17 bases between. The CDR3 length is 15 residues. CDR1 SGHDT and CDR2 YYEEEE come from the germline V gene.

This clone was counted between two and nine times. CDR3: CASSGVVFEAFF. In nucleotides, the CDR3 is TGTGCCAGCAGTGGGGTAGTGTTTGAAGCTTTCTTT. The genes are TRBV2 and TRBJ1-1; D call uncertain. Per the germline V gene, CDR1 is SNHLY and CDR2 is FYNNEI. The ends were cut back, 4 bases at V and 7 bases at J, with 10 bases in the middle. This CDR3 has 12 residues. The entire variable domain, with the rest obtained from reference TRBV2 and TRBJ1-1, is as follows: EPEVTQTPSHQVTQMGQEVILRCVPISNHLYFYWYRQILGQKVEFLVSFYNNEISEKSEIFDDQFSVERPDGSNFTLKIRSTKLEDSAMYFCASSGVVFEAFFGQGTRLTVV.

The CDR3 sequence is CAGTPRTSGKTQFF. CDR3 nucleotide sequence: TGTGCCGGCACTCCTCGGACTAGCGGGAAAACGCAGTTCTTC. V is TRBV6-6 and J is TRBJ2-1; 12 nucleotides match TRBD2. Per the germline V gene, CDR1 is MNHNY and CDR2 is SVGAGI (reference sequence). The CDR3 contains 14 residues. J gave up 12 bases and V 11 bases, and 14 bases lay outside the gene matches.

The J gene is TRBJ2-5, the V gene TRBV4-1, with TRBD2 identical over 7 bases. With 0 bases clipped from V and 5 bases from J, the junction kept 9 bases outside the gene matches. Germline loops: CDR1 MGHRA, CDR2 YSYEKL. The CDR3 loop spans 16 amino acids. DNA for the CDR3: TGCGCCAGCAGCCAAGAGATCGGAGCGGGACGGGAGACCCAGTACTTC. Translation: CASSQEIGAGRETQYF.

A remark on this clone: Other DNA sequences of this sample code for an identical CDR3. The chain carries TRBV15 and TRBJ2-3; 12 nucleotides match TRBD2. The CDR3 covers 16 residues. Germline lookup yields CDR1 LNHNV and CDR2 YYDKDF (reference sequence). Losses at the gene ends were 0 bases for V and 5 bases for J; bases not matched to a gene: 3. CDR3 amino acids: CATSRDLAGGIDTQYF. The CDR3 nucleotides read TGTGCCACCAGCAGAGACCTAGCGGGAGGGATAGATACGCAGTATTTT.

The chain employs TRBV2 and TRBJ2-5; D gene unclear. Germline V gene lookup returns CDR1 SNHLY and CDR2 FYNNEI. This CDR3 contains 14 residues. V dropped 6 bases and J dropped 1 base, with 12 bases sitting between them. The CDR3 sequence: CASRAGRVQETQYF. CDR3 DNA sequence: TGTGCCAGCAGGGCCGGACGCGTCCAAGAGACCCAGTACTTC.

Details on this clone: A far bigger clonotype differs at one base, so this is likely a read error. This specimen includes other DNA sequences encoding the same CDR3. V is TRBV9 and J is TRBJ1-5; D is undetermined. Trimming pared 4 bases from V and 0 bases from J, leaving 5 bases between. The CDR3 sequence is 13 residues long. Germline loops: CDR1 SGDLS, CDR2 YYNGEE. This CDR3 is CASSRDSNQPQHF. DNA for the CDR3: TGTGCCAGCAGCCGAGATAGCAATCAGCCCCAGCATTTT.

The V and J genes are TRBV11-2 and TRBJ2-4; 8 bases fit TRBD2. The CDR3 covers 16 residues. V trimming: 1 base; J trimming: 5 bases; junction bases outside the gene matches: 7. Germline-derived CDR1 and CDR2 are SGHAT and FQNNGV. The CDR3 coding sequence is TGTGCCAGCAGCTTAGTAGCGGGGAGTAACCAAAACATTCAGTACTTC. It encodes CASSLVAGSNQNIQYF.

The rearrangement joins TRBV4-2 to TRBJ2-2, with 7 bases aligning to TRBD2. Germline lookup yields CDR1 LGHNA and CDR2 YNFKEQ. This CDR3 has 17 residues. The V segment lost 1 base and the J segment 5 bases; nucleotides outside the gene matches: 10. The CDR3 here is CASSQGLRESGTGELFF. Here the CDR3 DNA reads TGTGCCAGCAGCCAAGGCTTGCGGGAGTCGGGAACCGGGGAGCTGTTTTTT.

This clone was counted between two and nine times. The CDR3 protein is CASSLSVSGRTYNEQFF. CDR3 DNA sequence: TGTGCCAGCAGCCTTTCCGTTAGCGGGAGGACTTACAATGAGCAGTTCTTC. The genes are TRBV9 and TRBJ2-1, with TRBD2 matching 10 bases. The trim removed 4 bases at V and 4 bases at J, leaving 11 bases unmatched. The CDR3 is 17 amino acids. The germline CDR1 and CDR2 sequences are SGDLS and YYNGEE.

The chain combines TRBV7-9 with TRBJ2-5, with D possibly TRBD2 on 6 matching bases. V was clipped by 6 bases and J by 5 bases, with 22 bases between them. The CDR3 loop spans 16 amino acids. From germline, CDR1 is SEHNR and CDR2 FQNEAQ (reference sequence). DNA of the CDR3: TGTGCCAGCAGACCGACCGGGAGAGAAAATGGGGAGACCCAGTACTTC. The encoded protein is CASRPTGRENGETQYF.

As to this clone: Possible read error: a much larger clone is one base away. The chain combines TRBV30 with TRBJ1-5; the D gene is possibly TRBD1 (5 bases). The CDR3 sequence is 15 residues long. Per the germline V gene, CDR1 is GTSNPN and CDR2 is SVGIG (reference sequence). The CDR3 region is CVWSGGGAVDQPQHF. The CDR3 DNA reads TGTGTCTGGAGTGGGGGGGGAGCGGTTGATCAGCCCCAGCATTTT. Filled out from reference TRBV30 and TRBJ1-5, the complete variable domain reads SQTIHQWPATLVQPVGSPLSLECTVEGTSNPNLYWYRQAAGRGLQLLFYSVGIGQISSEVPQNLSASRPQDRQFILSSKKLLLSDSGFYLCVWSGGGAVDQPQHFGDGTRLSIL.

The chain employs TRBV5-1 and TRBJ2-7; 10 bases are shared with TRBD1. J lost 0 bases, V lost 5 bases, and 5 bases had no gene match. Germline assignment: CDR1 SGHRS and CDR2 YFSETQ. CDR3 length: 15 amino acids. CDR3 sequence (DNA): TGCGCCAGCAGTGAGACAGGGGGCAGCTCCTACGAGCAGTACTTC. This gives the protein CASSETGGSSYEQYF.

The table lists this clone with a few counts. The V gene is TRBV4-1, the J gene TRBJ2-1; 9 nucleotides align to TRBD2. The CDR3 spans 17 residues. Trimming at V came to 0 bases and at J to 8 bases, leaving 11 bases not matched to a gene. CDR1 and CDR2 (germline): MGHRA, YSYEKL. The CDR3 coding sequence is TGCGCCAGCAGCCAAGATTTCAGGCTAGCGGGAATCGATGAGCAGTTCTTC. Translation: CASSQDFRLAGIDEQFF.

The chain employs TRBV5-4 and TRBJ2-5, with 9 bases matching TRBD2. In germline, CDR1 is SGHNT, CDR2 YYREEE (reference sequence). The CDR3 is 15 residues long. Unmatched junction bases numbered 9, after V lost 4 bases and J lost 5 bases. The chain's CDR3 is CASSTRVAGAETQYF. DNA of the CDR3: TGTGCCAGCAGCACACGGGTAGCGGGAGCCGAGACCCAGTACTTC.

The CDR3: CASSDRTGTGELFF. The CDR3, as DNA: TGCGCCAGCAGCGACCGGACAGGGACCGGGGAGCTGTTTTTT. The genes are TRBV4-1 and TRBJ2-2, with TRBD1 matching 8 bases. CDR3 length: 14 residues. V gave up 5 bases and J gave up 5 bases; unmatched junction bases: 4. CDR1 MGHRA and CDR2 YSYEKL come from the germline V gene.

The chain employs TRBV28 and TRBJ2-3; D not certain. Germline CDR1 MDHEN, CDR2 SYDVKM. V was shortened by 6 bases and J by 4 bases, with 14 bases between the two germline ends. There are 14 residues in the CDR3. CDR3 DNA sequence: TGTGCCAGCAGCTATTCCACCCGGGCAGATACGCAGTATTTT. Protein: CASSYSTRADTQYF.